These 22 T cell receptor beta chains share one sample of origin, sequenced in a study of shared clonotypes between healthy human individuals. Measured with immunoSEQ multiplex PCR; TCRdb has only the in-frame clones, and not every one. The table includes about 2,500,000 clones, roughly 92% detected once. The sample was naive CD4+ T cells sorted from blood. Subset defined: CD45RA+ positively selected. Every receptor here comes from a man between 18 and 35 years old in good health.

This CDR3 reads CAWSRGGETYLQETQYF. The CDR3 region has the DNA TGTGCCTGGAGTAGGGGTGGGGAAACTTATCTCCAAGAGACCCAGTACTTC. The chain is built from TRBV30 and TRBJ2-5; a weak D match, TRBD1 (5 bases). This CDR3 is built from 17 residues. In germline, CDR1 is GTSNPN, CDR2 SVGIG (reference sequence). V lost 2 bases and J lost 1, with 20 bases in between.

The chain is built from TRBV7-2 and TRBJ1-5; D ambiguous. Germline values: CDR1 SGHTA, CDR2 FQGNSA. Trimming shortened V by 5 bases and J by 6 bases, and 14 bases separated the two germline ends. CDR3 length: 14 residues. The CDR3 loop reads CASSPRRESQPQHF. CDR3 nucleotides: TGTGCCAGCAGCCCGCGTCGGGAGTCTCAGCCCCAGCATTTT.

The chain links TRBV7-6 to TRBJ2-1; D is unclear. Trimming removed 5 bases at V and 9 bases at J, with 14 bases between. The CDR3 covers 13 residues. CDR1 SGHVS and CDR2 FNYEAQ come from the germline V gene. The CDR3 here is CASSPRVGLEQFF. The CDR3 nucleotides are TGTGCCAGCAGCCCTAGGGTCGGTCTTGAGCAGTTCTTC.

The CDR3 coding sequence is TGCGCCAGCAGCCAAGAAAGCCAGGGGGTTGGTTCTGGGGCCAACGTCCTGACTTTC. Translation: CASSQESQGVGSGANVLTF. The gene calls are TRBV4-1 and TRBJ2-6; TRBD1 agrees at 7 bases. The CDR3 consists of 19 residues. The V segment lost 0 bases and the J segment 1 base; nucleotides outside the gene matches: 9. Germline V lookup: CDR1 MGHRA, CDR2 YSYEKL.

This clone occurred a few times. This sequence joins TRBV19 and TRBJ1-4; tentative D call: TRBD1 (5 bases). CDR3 length equals 14 residues. Per germline, CDR1 LNHDA and CDR2 SQIVND (reference sequence). The germline V and J ends were trimmed by 0 bases and 8 bases, with 10 bases remaining between them. CDR3 nucleotide sequence: TGTGCCAGTAGTATAGAGGGGACCGAAGAAAAACTGTTTTTT. Translating it yields CASSIEGTEEKLFF.

V usage is TRBV5-4 and J usage is TRBJ2-1; TRBD2 agrees at 8 bases. With 5 bases clipped from V and 1 base from J, the junction kept 8 bases outside the gene matches. The CDR3 spans 16 residues. CDR1 SGHNT and CDR2 YYREEE come from the germline V gene (reference sequence). CDR3 in amino acids: CASSLGTSVSYNEQFF. In DNA form, the CDR3 reads TGTGCCAGCAGTCTCGGGACTAGTGTTTCCTACAATGAGCAGTTCTTC. Full variable domain (rest looked up from reference TRBV5-4 and TRBJ2-1): ETGVTQSPTHLIKTRGQQVTLRCSSQSGHNTVSWYQQALGQGPQFIFQYYREEENGRGNFPPRFSGLQFPNYSSELNVNALELDDSALYLCASSLGTSVSYNEQFFGPGTRLTVL.

The chain couples TRBV23-1 to TRBJ1-1; tentative D call: TRBD1 (5 bases). TRBV23-1 is annotated as an ORF whose role is uncertain. This CDR3 has 16 amino acids. Trimming left V 4 bases short and J 2 bases short, with 17 bases between. CDR3 DNA sequence: TGCGCCAGCAGTCGGGGGTACCAGAGCGAAAACACTGAAGCTTTCTTT. Encoded protein: CASSRGYQSENTEAFF.

In regard to this clone: One junction end does not reproduce the germline sequence, and a read error may be involved. This sequence joins TRBV6-1 and TRBJ1-2, with D tentatively TRBD1 (5 bases). The CDR3 is 12 residues long. Per germline, CDR1 MNHNS and CDR2 SASEGT. CDR3 nucleotides: TGTGCCAGCAGTGAAGTCCGGACACAGGTCCCATTC. This sequence encodes CASSEVRTQVPF.

V gene TRBV6-5 combines with J gene TRBJ2-5; D remains ambiguous. There are 12 residues in the CDR3. Trimming removed 6 bases at V and 5 bases at J, with 10 bases between. Germline-derived CDR1 and CDR2 are MNHEY and SVGAGI. This chain's CDR3 is CASSSLSETQYF. CDR3 sequence (DNA): TGTGCCAGCAGCTCCCTCTCGGAGACCCAGTACTTC.

The genes are TRBV7-2 and TRBJ2-5; D may be TRBD1 (6 bases). The CDR3 is 14 residues long. CDR1 is SGHTA and CDR2 is FQGNSA in the germline V gene. The germline V and J ends were trimmed by 5 bases and 3 bases, with 13 bases remaining between them. The CDR3, as DNA: TGTGCCAGCAGCCCGGGACACCCTAAAGAGACCCAGTACTTC. Translated: CASSPGHPKETQYF.

The J gene is TRBJ1-2, the V gene TRBV19; 10 nucleotides line up with TRBD1. Trimming at V came to 3 bases and at J to 2 bases, leaving 9 bases not matched to a gene. The CDR3 covers 17 residues. Germline V CDR1 and CDR2: LNHDA, SQIVND (reference sequence). The CDR3 sequence is CASSMRGTGVRNYGYTF. CDR3 sequence (DNA): TGTGCCAGTAGTATGAGGGGGACAGGGGTGAGAAACTATGGCTACACCTTC.

The V gene is TRBV6-1, the J gene TRBJ2-4; the match to TRBD2 covers 7 bases. V trimming: 3 bases; J trimming: 8 bases; junction bases outside the gene matches: 4. This CDR3 has 13 amino acids. Germline V gives CDR1 MNHNS, CDR2 SASEGT. CDR3 residues: CASSEGGGDIQYF. CDR3 DNA: TGTGCCAGCAGTGAGGGGGGAGGGGACATTCAGTACTTC.

The V call is TRBV7-9, the J call TRBJ2-7; no definite D call. This CDR3 spans 13 amino acids. Trimming pared 5 bases from V and 4 bases from J, leaving 12 bases between. From germline, CDR1 is SEHNR and CDR2 FQNEAQ (reference sequence). The CDR3 here is CASSPSLLYEQYF. Here the CDR3 DNA reads TGTGCCAGCAGCCCCTCTTTACTGTACGAGCAGTACTTC.

V is TRBV5-1 and J is TRBJ2-2; no firm D call. CDR1 and CDR2 from the germline V gene are SGHRS and YFSETQ. Trimming took 0 bases from V and 6 from J, leaving 12 bases between them. The CDR3 loop spans 15 amino acids. CDR3 region: CASSLDAVGSGELFF. The DNA for the CDR3 is TGCGCCAGCAGCTTGGACGCCGTTGGCTCCGGGGAGCTGTTTTTT.

The rearrangement joins TRBV10-3 to TRBJ2-7, with D maybe TRBD1 (6 bases). The CDR3 is 14 amino acids. The germline V gene has CDR1 ENHRY and CDR2 SYGVKD. Trimming took 6 bases from V and 4 from J, leaving 16 bases between them. The CDR3 spells CAISSDRGDYEQYF. DNA of the CDR3: TGTGCCATCAGCTCGGACAGAGGGGATTACGAGCAGTACTTC.

This sequence joins TRBV5-1 and TRBJ2-1; D is perhaps TRBD2 (5 bases). This CDR3 region has 14 residues. The germline V and J ends were trimmed by 4 bases and 8 bases, with 16 bases remaining between them. CDR1 and CDR2 (germline): SGHRS, YFSETQ. The CDR3 here is CASSQRTLGDEQFF. The CDR3 bases are TGCGCCAGCAGCCAGAGAACGCTCGGGGATGAGCAGTTCTTC.

The rearrangement links TRBV28 to TRBJ1-2; no clear D. Germline loops: CDR1 MDHEN, CDR2 SYDVKM. The V gene lost 10 bases and the J gene lost 7 bases, with 10 bases spanning the gap. The CDR3 covers 10 residues. The CDR3 loop reads CATEGGGYTF. Written as DNA, the CDR3 is TGTGCCACCGAGGGTGGTGGCTACACCTTC.

This chain joins TRBV6-5 and TRBJ1-6; 7 nucleotides line up with TRBD1. V gave up 5 bases and J gave up 7 bases; unmatched junction bases: 8. The CDR3 is 15 amino acids. Germline V gene data show CDR1 as MNHEY and CDR2 as SVGAGI. The CDR3 protein is CASSIGGQGNSPLHF. Written as DNA, the CDR3 is TGTGCCAGCAGTATAGGGGGCCAGGGGAATTCACCCCTCCACTTT.

The rearrangement joins TRBV6-1 to TRBJ1-6; D might be TRBD1 (6 bases). CDR3 length equals 14 residues. Trimming shortened V by 6 bases and J by 7 bases, and 13 bases separated the two germline ends. In germline, CDR1 is MNHNS, CDR2 SASEGT. The CDR3 DNA reads TGTGCCAGCAGCTCGGGACACTTGAATTCACCCCTCCACTTT. It translates to CASSSGHLNSPLHF.

The CDR3 DNA reads as TGTGCCAGCAGCCCGCGAGGGGGGAGTTCGGGGGCCAATGAGCAGTTCTTC. This translates into CASSPRGGSSGANEQFF. This sequence joins TRBV7-2 and TRBJ2-1; tentatively, D is TRBD1 or TRBD2 (6 bases each). V dropped 5 bases and J dropped 6 bases, with 23 bases sitting between them. This CDR3 has 17 amino acids. Germline assignment: CDR1 SGHTA and CDR2 FQGNSA.

The chain couples TRBV5-1 to TRBJ1-3; 8 bases fit TRBD1. The germline CDR1 and CDR2 sequences are SGHRS and YFSETQ. V lost 3 bases and J lost 2; bases outside the gene matches: 4. The CDR3 is 15 residues long. The CDR3 sequence: CASSSDRVAGNTIYF. CDR3 nucleotides: TGCGCCAGCAGCTCGGACAGGGTAGCTGGAAACACCATATATTTT.

The V gene is TRBV28, the J gene TRBJ2-5, with 7 nucleotides matching TRBD1. The CDR3 covers 12 residues. Germline V lookup: CDR1 MDHEN, CDR2 SYDVKM. Trimming removed 10 bases from V and 1 base from J; junction bases left unmatched: 3. As DNA, the CDR3 is TGTGCCATTAACAGGGGCCAAGAGACCCAGTACTTC. Protein product: CAINRGQETQYF.